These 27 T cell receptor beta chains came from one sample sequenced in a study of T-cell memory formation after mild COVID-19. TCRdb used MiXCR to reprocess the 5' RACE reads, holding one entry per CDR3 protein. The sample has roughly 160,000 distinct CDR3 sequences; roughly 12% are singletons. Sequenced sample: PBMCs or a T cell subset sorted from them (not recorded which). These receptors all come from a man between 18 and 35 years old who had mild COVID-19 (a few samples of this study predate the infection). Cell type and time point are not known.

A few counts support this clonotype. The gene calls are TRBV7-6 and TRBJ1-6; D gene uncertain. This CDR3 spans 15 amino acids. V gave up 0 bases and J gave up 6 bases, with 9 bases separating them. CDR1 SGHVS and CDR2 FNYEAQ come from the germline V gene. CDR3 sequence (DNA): TGTGCCAGCAGCTTAGCGCCAAACAGTAATTCACCCCTCCACTTT. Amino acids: CASSLAPNSNSPLHF.

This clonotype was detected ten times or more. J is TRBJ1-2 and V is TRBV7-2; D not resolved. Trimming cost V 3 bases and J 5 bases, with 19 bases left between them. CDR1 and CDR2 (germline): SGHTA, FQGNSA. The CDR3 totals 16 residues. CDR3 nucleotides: TGTGCCAGCAGCTTTACCGTTAACCCAGATTCATATGGCTACACCTTC. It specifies CASSFTVNPDSYGYTF.

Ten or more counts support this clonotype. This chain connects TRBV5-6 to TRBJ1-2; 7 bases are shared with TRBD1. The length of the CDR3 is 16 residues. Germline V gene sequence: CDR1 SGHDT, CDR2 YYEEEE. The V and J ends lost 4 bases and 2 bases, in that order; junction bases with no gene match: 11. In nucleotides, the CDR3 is TGTGCCAGCAGCCTAAGACCGACAGGGTGGAACTATGGCTACACCTTC. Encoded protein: CASSLRPTGWNYGYTF.

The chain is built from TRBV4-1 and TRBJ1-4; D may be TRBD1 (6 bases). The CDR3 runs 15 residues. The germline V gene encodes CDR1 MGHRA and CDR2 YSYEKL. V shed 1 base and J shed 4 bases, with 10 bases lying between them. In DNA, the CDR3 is TGCGCCAGCAGCCAAGGGGGGCGGAGTAATGAAAAACTGTTTTTT. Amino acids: CASSQGGRSNEKLFF.

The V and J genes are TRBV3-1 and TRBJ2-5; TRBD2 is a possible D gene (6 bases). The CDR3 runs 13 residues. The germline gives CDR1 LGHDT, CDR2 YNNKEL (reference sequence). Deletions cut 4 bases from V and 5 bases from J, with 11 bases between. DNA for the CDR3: TGTGCCAGCAGCCCCCGCGGGGAGGAGACCCAGTACTTC. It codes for CASSPRGEETQYF.

The CDR3 DNA is TGCAGCGTTGGCCCGGGCGCCCTAGGCTACACCTTC. This translates into CSVGPGALGYTF. J is TRBJ1-2 and V is TRBV29-1; D is undetermined. The CDR3 has 12 amino acids. CDR1 and CDR2 from the germline V gene are SQVTM and ANQGSEA. With 4 bases removed from V and 8 bases from J, the gap between germline ends came to 14 bases.

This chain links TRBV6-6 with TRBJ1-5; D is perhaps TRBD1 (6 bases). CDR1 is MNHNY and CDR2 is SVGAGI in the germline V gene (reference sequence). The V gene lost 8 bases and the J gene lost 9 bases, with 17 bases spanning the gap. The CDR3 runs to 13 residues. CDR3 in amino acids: CASLMGADGPQHF. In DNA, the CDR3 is TGTGCCAGCCTGATGGGGGCAGATGGGCCCCAGCATTTT.

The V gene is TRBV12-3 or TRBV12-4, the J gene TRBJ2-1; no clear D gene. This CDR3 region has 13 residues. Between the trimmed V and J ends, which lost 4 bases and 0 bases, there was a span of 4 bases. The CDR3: CASSYLSYNEQFF. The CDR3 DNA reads TGTGCCAGCAGTTACCTCTCCTACAATGAGCAGTTCTTC.

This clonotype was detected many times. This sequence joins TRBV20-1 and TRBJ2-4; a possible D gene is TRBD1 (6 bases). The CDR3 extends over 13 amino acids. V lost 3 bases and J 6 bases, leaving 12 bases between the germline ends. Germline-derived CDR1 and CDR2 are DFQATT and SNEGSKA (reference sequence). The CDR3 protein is CSASAPTGNIQYF. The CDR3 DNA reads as TGCAGTGCTAGTGCCCCGACAGGAAACATTCAGTACTTC.

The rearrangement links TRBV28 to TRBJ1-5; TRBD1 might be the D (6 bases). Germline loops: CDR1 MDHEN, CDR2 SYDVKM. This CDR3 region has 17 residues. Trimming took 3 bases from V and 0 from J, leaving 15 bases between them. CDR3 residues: CASSFNGGSYSNQPQHF. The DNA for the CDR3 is TGTGCCAGCAGTTTTAATGGGGGCTCGTATAGCAATCAGCCCCAGCATTTT.

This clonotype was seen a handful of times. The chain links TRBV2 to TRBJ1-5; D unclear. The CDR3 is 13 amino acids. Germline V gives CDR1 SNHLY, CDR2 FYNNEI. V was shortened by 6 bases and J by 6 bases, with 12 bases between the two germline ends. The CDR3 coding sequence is TGTGCCAGCAGCCCTTTATCGGGTCAGCCCCAGCATTTT. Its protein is CASSPLSGQPQHF.

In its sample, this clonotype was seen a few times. This CDR3 is CASSYTRSCLGNRGREQYV. The CDR3 region has the DNA TGTGCCAGCAGTTACACCCGATCGTGTCTGGGCAACAGGGGACGGGAGCAGTACGTC. V gene TRBV6-5 combines with J gene TRBJ2-7; 7 positions match TRBD1. The germline gives CDR1 MNHEY, CDR2 SVGAGI. This CDR3 spans 19 amino acids. The junction had 23 bases not matched to a gene; V was cut back by 2 bases and J by 7 bases.

The CDR3 DNA sequence: TGCAGTGCTGGATCCCGACAGAGCAATCAGCCCCAGCATTTT. Translation: CSAGSRQSNQPQHF. The chain joins TRBV20-1 to TRBJ1-5; D possibly corresponds to TRBD1 (5 bases). The CDR3 length is 14 residues. The germline V gene encodes CDR1 DFQATT and CDR2 SNEGSKA (reference sequence). Deletions cut 5 bases from V and 1 base from J, with 12 bases between.

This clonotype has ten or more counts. CDR3 in amino acids: CASSAEGEQYV. In nucleotides, the CDR3 is TGTGCCAGCAGCGCAGAGGGCGAGCAGTACGTC. This sequence joins TRBV7-9 and TRBJ2-7; D possibly corresponds to TRBD2 (5 bases). Deletions cut 5 bases from V and 6 bases from J, with 8 bases between. CDR3 length: 11 amino acids. The germline CDR1 and CDR2 sequences are SEHNR and FQNEAQ (reference sequence).

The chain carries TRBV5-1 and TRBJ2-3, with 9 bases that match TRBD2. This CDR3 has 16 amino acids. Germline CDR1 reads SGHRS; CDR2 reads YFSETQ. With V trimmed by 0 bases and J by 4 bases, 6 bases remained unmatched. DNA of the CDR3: TGCGCCAGCAGCTTGGAGGGGGCGGGGGGGCCAGATACGCAGTATTTT. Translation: CASSLEGAGGPDTQYF. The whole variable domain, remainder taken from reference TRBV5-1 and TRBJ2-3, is KAGVTQTPRYLIKTRGQQVTLSCSPISGHRSVSWYQQTPGQGLQFLFEYFSETQRNKGNFPGRFSGRQFSNSRSEMNVSTLELGDSALYLCASSLEGAGGPDTQYFGPGTRLTVL.

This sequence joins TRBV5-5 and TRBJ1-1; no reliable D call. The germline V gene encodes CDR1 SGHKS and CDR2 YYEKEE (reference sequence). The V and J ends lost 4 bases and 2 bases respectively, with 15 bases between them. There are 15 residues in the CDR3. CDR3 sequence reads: CASSGRVYTNTEAFF. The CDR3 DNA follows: TGTGCCAGCAGCGGACGGGTCTACACCAACACTGAAGCTTTCTTT.

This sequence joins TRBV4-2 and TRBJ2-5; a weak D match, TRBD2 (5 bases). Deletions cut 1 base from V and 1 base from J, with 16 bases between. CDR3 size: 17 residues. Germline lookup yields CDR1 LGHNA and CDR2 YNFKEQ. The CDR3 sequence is CASSQGSSRGIQETQYF. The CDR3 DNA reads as TGTGCCAGCAGCCAAGGAAGTAGTCGAGGGATCCAAGAGACCCAGTACTTC.

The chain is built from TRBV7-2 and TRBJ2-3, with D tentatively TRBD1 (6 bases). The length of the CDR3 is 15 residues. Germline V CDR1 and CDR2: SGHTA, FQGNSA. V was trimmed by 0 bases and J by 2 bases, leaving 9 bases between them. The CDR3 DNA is TGTGCCAGCAGCTTAGCTGGGGGCGACACAGATACGCAGTATTTT. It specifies CASSLAGGDTDTQYF.

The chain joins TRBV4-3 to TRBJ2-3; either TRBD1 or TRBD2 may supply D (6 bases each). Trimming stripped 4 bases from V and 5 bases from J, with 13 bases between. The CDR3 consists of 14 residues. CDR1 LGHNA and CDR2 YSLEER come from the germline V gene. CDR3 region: CASSRSGAQDTQYF. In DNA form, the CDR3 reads TGCGCCAGCAGCCGCTCGGGGGCACAAGATACGCAGTATTTT.

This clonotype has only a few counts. This CDR3 is CASSYDRALYNEQFF. CDR3 bases: TGTGCCAGCAGTTACGACAGGGCCCTATACAATGAGCAGTTCTTC. The V and J genes are TRBV7-2 and TRBJ2-1; 7 bases map to TRBD1. The V gene's germline CDR1 is SGHTA and CDR2 FQGNSA. This CDR3 is built from 15 residues. V lost 6 bases, J lost 4 bases, and 9 bases stayed unmatched.

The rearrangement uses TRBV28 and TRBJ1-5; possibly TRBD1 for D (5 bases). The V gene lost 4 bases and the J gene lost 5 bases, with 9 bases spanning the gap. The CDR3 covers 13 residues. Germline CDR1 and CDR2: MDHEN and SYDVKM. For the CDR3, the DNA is TGTGCCAGCAGTTCCTTAGGGGATCAGCCCCAGCATTTT. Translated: CASSSLGDQPQHF.

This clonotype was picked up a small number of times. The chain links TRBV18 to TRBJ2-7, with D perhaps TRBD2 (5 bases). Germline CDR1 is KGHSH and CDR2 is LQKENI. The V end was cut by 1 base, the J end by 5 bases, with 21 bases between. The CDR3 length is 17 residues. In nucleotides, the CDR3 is TGTGCCAGCTCACCACGCGGACGGCGGGCCCAAATAGACGAGCAGTACGTC. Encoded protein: CASSPRGRRAQIDEQYV.

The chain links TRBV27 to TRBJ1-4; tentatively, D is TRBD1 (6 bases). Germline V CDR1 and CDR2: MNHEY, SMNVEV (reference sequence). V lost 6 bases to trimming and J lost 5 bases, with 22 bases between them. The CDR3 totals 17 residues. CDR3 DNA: TGTGCCAGCAGATCATTTCTGCGCGGGACAAGAAATGAAAAACTGTTTTTT. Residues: CASRSFLRGTRNEKLFF.

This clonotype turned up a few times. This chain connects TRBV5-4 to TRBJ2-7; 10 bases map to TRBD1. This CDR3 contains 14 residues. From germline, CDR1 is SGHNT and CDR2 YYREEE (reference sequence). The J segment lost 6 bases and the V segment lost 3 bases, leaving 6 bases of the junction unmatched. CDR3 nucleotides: TGTGCCAGCAGCTCCCGGGACAGGGGTGCCGAGCAGTACGTC. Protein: CASSSRDRGAEQYV.

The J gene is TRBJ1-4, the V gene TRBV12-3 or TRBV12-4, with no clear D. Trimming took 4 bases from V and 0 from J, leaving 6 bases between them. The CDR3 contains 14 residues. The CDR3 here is CASSSAATNEKLFF. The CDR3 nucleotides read TGTGCCAGCAGTTCGGCGGCAACTAATGAAAAACTGTTTTTT.

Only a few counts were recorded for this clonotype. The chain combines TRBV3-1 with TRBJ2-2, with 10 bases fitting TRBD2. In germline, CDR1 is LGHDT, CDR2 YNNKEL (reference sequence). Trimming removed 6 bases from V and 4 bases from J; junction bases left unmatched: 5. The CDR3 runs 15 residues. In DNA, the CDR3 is TGTGCCAGCAGTCTCCTAGCGGGGGCCACCGGGGAGCTGTTTTTT. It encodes CASSLLAGATGELFF.

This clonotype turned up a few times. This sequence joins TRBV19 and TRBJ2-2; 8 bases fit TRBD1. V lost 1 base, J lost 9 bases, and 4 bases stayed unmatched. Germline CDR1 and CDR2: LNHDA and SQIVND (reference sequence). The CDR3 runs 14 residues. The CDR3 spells CASSIVAGGRELFF. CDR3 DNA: TGTGCCAGTAGTATAGTCGCAGGGGGCCGGGAGCTGTTTTTT.